A single sample gave rise to the 12 T cell receptor beta chains below, sequenced in a study of human T cells and chemical hapten exposure. MiXCR, run by TCRdb on the RACE reads, gives a single entry per CDR3 protein. The sample has about 82,000 distinct CDR3 sequences, roughly 10% seen once; the top ten hold roughly 3.7%. Time point reported: patch test 3, about 24 weeks after DPC sensitization. The treatment was: therapeutic diphenylcyclopropenone sensitization with weekly scalp DPC. Material: whole blood, obtained in connection with sensitization to the hapten diphenylcyclopropenone (DPC). These receptor sequences come from a woman aged 45-60 years with alopecia areata. Some clones in this sample may be carry-over from other donors' samples.

The V and J genes are TRBV2 and TRBJ2-5; D is unclear. CDR1 SNHLY and CDR2 FYNNEI come from the germline V gene. The CDR3 is made up of 13 amino acids. V was trimmed by 7 bases and J by 4 bases, leaving 13 bases between them. The CDR3 DNA sequence: TGTGCCAGCAAGTCGTCTACAGCAGAGACCCAGTACTTC. Its protein is CASKSSTAETQYF.

This clonotype was seen many times. CDR3 sequence reads: CASSQEASRPNTGELFF. DNA of the CDR3: TGCGCCAGCAGCCAAGAAGCTAGCAGACCGAACACCGGGGAGCTGTTTTTT. V usage is TRBV4-3 and J usage is TRBJ2-2, with D possibly being TRBD2 (5 bases). The CDR3 consists of 17 residues. Per the germline V gene, CDR1 is LGHNA and CDR2 is YSLEER. V gave up 0 bases and J gave up 0 bases, with 11 bases separating them.

This clonotype was counted at least ten times. V is TRBV5-1 and J is TRBJ1-1; D call uncertain. Germline CDR1 SGHRS, CDR2 YFSETQ. The CDR3 runs 13 residues. The V end lost 1 base, the J end lost 1 base, and 5 bases lay between the germline ends. Written as DNA, the CDR3 is TGCGCCAGCAGCTTGTTTCAGAACACTGAAGCTTTCTTT. Its protein product is CASSLFQNTEAFF.

In its sample, this clonotype was seen many times. The rearrangement uses TRBV7-3 and TRBJ2-1, with TRBD1 as a possible D gene (7 bases). Germline lookup yields CDR1 SGHTA and CDR2 FQGTGA. This CDR3 is 12 amino acids long. Deletions cut 8 bases from V and 15 bases from J, with 20 bases between. The CDR3 is CASQGGTARLFF. CDR3 in DNA: TGTGCCAGCCAGGGGGGCACGGCCCGATTGTTCTTC.

This clonotype was observed many times. This sequence joins TRBV3-1 and TRBJ2-7; no clear D. Per the germline V gene, CDR1 is LGHDT and CDR2 is YNNKEL (reference sequence). With 1 base removed from V and 1 base from J, the gap between germline ends came to 8 bases. The CDR3 has 14 residues. CDR3 nucleotide sequence: TGTGCCAGCAGCCAAGGATACTCGTCCTACGAGCAGTACTTC. The encoded protein is CASSQGYSSYEQYF.

This chain uses TRBV19 with TRBJ2-7, with TRBD2 matching over 13 bases. V was pared by 5 bases and J by 4 bases, with 8 bases of the junction left unmatched. Per germline, CDR1 LNHDA and CDR2 SQIVND (reference sequence). This CDR3 is 16 amino acids long. The CDR3 here is CASSAVWTSGSYEQYF. The CDR3 bases are TGTGCCAGTAGTGCTGTTTGGACTAGCGGGAGTTACGAGCAGTACTTC. The full variable domain, rest sourced from reference TRBV19 and TRBJ2-7, is DGGITQSPKYLFRKEGQNVTLSCEQNLNHDAMYWYRQDPGQGLRLIYYSQIVNDFQKGDIAEGYSVSREKKESFPLTVTSAQKNPTAFYLCASSAVWTSGSYEQYFGPGTRLTVT.

The chain carries TRBV20-1 and TRBJ2-7, with D possibly being TRBD1 (5 bases). This CDR3 contains 18 residues. CDR1 DFQATT and CDR2 SNEGSKA come from the germline V gene (reference sequence). The V and J ends lost 2 bases and 0 bases respectively, with 23 bases between them. The CDR3 is CSARRPPRVLEYSYEQYF. CDR3 in DNA: TGCAGTGCTAGAAGGCCCCCCAGGGTACTCGAATACTCCTACGAGCAGTACTTC.

This clonotype was recorded many times. CDR3 bases: TGCGCCAGCAGCCAAGGGGGGTACAGGGCGGTTTTAGGGGAAAAACTGTTTTTT. It translates to CASSQGGYRAVLGEKLFF. This chain links TRBV4-3 with TRBJ1-4, with D perhaps TRBD1 (6 bases). Germline V gene sequence: CDR1 LGHNA, CDR2 YSLEER. CDR3 length equals 18 residues. The germline V and J ends were trimmed by 1 base and 8 bases, with 23 bases remaining between them.

In this sample, this clonotype turned up a few times. The chain links TRBV29-1 to TRBJ1-6; D may be TRBD1 (5 bases). CDR1 and CDR2 (germline): SQVTM, ANQGSEA. Trimming cost V 6 bases and J 5 bases, with 11 bases left between them. The CDR3 totals 13 residues. CDR3 coding DNA: TGCAGCGTCAGACAGACAAATAATTCACCCCTCCACTTT. Amino acids: CSVRQTNNSPLHF.

This clonotype showed up many times. This chain links TRBV2 with TRBJ2-2; D possibly corresponds to TRBD1 (5 bases). V gave up 6 bases and J gave up 5 bases, with 13 bases separating them. The CDR3 consists of 14 residues. Germline assignment: CDR1 SNHLY and CDR2 FYNNEI. The CDR3 sequence: CASSLLRQTGELFF. DNA for the CDR3: TGTGCCAGCAGCCTCCTCCGACAGACCGGGGAGCTGTTTTTT.

The sample holds many counts of this clonotype. This chain links TRBV27 with TRBJ1-5; tentative D call: TRBD1 (6 bases). The CDR3 loop spans 15 amino acids. CDR1 and CDR2 from the germline V gene are MNHEY and SMNVEV (reference sequence). The germline V and J ends were trimmed by 3 bases and 2 bases, with 11 bases remaining between them. CDR3 in amino acids: CASSLSQGGNQPQHF. The CDR3 coding sequence is TGTGCCAGCAGTTTGTCACAGGGAGGCAATCAGCCCCAGCATTTT.

A few counts support this clonotype. The chain joins TRBV4-3 to TRBJ2-7; no definite D call. V lost 0 bases, J lost 2 bases, and 11 bases lay in between. CDR3 length: 15 residues. CDR1 is LGHNA, CDR2 YSLEER, per germline. CDR3 coding DNA: TGCGCCAGCAGCCAAGAGGGAATAGGCCCCTACGAGCAGTACTTC. Translating it yields CASSQEGIGPYEQYF.